Sequencing of this T cell receptor beta chain was carried out in a study of CD8+CD57+ T cells in acquired aplastic anemia. In the study overall: Mean yield of DNA from sorted CD4+ and CD8+ cells was about 3.2 ug. Average CD4+ read depth in healthy donors was about 9.8 million reads.

Study-wide results and caveats: In CD8+ cells, Simpson's diversity showed no significant difference between patients and controls. Sharing between patients and controls was observed for over 25 CD8+ CDR3 sequences.

Worth noting for this clonotype: The antigen is not known. A junction end diverges from the germline sequence, so it may reflect a read error.

TCR beta VDJ and CDR3 were profiled, and genomic DNA was the template. One entry per CDR3 protein, called by TCRdb with MiXCR from the reads. Among about 62,000 distinct CDR3 sequences, about 54% were seen once, and the ten largest hold about 2.5%. Material for sequencing was sorted CD4+, CD8+, or CD8+CD57+ T cells (not recorded which) from PBMCs. The clonotype comes from a human donor in good health, serving as a control.

CDR3 in DNA: TGCGCTAGCAGCTCGGGGGCGGGAGGGTTCGCAGATACGCAGTATTTT. Amino acids: CASSSGAGGFADTQYF. This chain connects TRBV5-1 to TRBJ2-3; 9 bases match TRBD2. The CDR3 is 16 residues long. The germline V gene encodes CDR1 SGHRS and CDR2 YFSETQ.